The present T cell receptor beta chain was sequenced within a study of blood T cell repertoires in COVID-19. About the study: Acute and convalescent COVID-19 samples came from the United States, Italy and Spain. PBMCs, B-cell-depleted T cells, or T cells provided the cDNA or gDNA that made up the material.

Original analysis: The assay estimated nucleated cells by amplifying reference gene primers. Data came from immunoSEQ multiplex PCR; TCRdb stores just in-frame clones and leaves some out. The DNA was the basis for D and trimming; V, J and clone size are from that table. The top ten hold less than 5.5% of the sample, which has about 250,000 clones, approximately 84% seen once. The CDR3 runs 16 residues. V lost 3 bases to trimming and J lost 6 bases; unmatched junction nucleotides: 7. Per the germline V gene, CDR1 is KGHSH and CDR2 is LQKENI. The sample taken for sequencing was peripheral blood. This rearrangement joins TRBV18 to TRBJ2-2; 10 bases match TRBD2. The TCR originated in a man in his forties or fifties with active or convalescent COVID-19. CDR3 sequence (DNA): TGTGCCAGCTCACCCATAGCGGGGGGACCCTCCGGGGAGCTGTTTTTT. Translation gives CASSPIAGGPSGELFF. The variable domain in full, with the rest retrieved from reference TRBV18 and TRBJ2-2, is NAGVMQNPRHLVRRRGQEARLRCSPMKGHSHVYWYRQLPEEGLKFMVYLQKENIIDESGMPKERFSAEFPKEGPSILRIQQVVRGDSAAYFCASSPIAGGPSGELFFGEGSRLTVL.